This T cell receptor (beta chain) was identified in a study of CD8+ T cells in alopecia areata. Points from the study as a whole: Normal skin contains resident alphabeta T cells, and these are also sequenced in scalp samples. Lesional tissue from the scalp (especially in alopecia totalis/universalis) showed higher clonality than normal scalp.

Extracted RNA was reverse transcribed into cDNA, the sequencing template. TCRdb's copy holds only in-frame clones and misses some; the assay was immunoSEQ multiplex PCR. The table lists over 100,000 clones, under 60% of them singletons. The treatment denotes: oral pan-JAK inhibitor, 5-10 mg twice daily. PBMCs yielded sorted CD4+ and CD8+ T cells. Worth noting for this clone: Its specificity is not known.

The trim removed 4 bases at V and 3 bases at J, leaving 4 bases unmatched. Germline V gives CDR1 SGHVS, CDR2 FQNEAQ. CDR3 length equals 16 residues. V usage is TRBV7-8 and J usage is TRBJ2-2; 11 bases match TRBD1. The input for sequencing was CD8+ T cells sorted from blood, taken at week 24, from a patient treated with tofacitinib. The TCR originated in a human donor with alopecia areata. The CDR3 DNA reads TGTGCCAGCAGCTCCGGACAGGGGGCTTACACCGGGGAGCTGTTTTTT. Translation gives CASSSGQGAYTGELFF.